This entry describes one TCR beta chain. The TCR beta CDR3 regions underwent amplification using RNA transcripts as the source. In the first-round RT-PCR of the TCR CDR3, the HTBI primer set was used. TCRdb ran MiXCR on the multiplex PCR reads and lists one entry per CDR3 protein. This sample has about 560,000 distinct CDR3 sequences, with 16% found just once. These data originate in a study of T cells in Graves' hyperthyroidism and ophthalmopathy. CDR1 is SGHRS and CDR2 is YFSETQ in the germline V gene. V dropped 3 bases and J dropped 5; count of bases not matched to a gene: 5. CDR3 length: 14 residues.

This receptor was identified in a woman aged 18-30 years with Graves' hyperthyroidism. The rearrangement joins TRBV5-1 to TRBJ2-5, with 9 positions matching TRBD2. The sample was blood. CDR3 nucleotide sequence: TGCGCCAGCAGCTATGGGACTAGCTCGGAGACCCAGTACTTC. Translation: CASSYGTSSETQYF.